Shown below are 13 T cell receptor beta chains from a single sample sequenced in a study of vaccination effects on CD4 cells after COVID-19. Some clones are missing from TCRdb's copy, which holds only in-frame ones; the method was immunoSEQ multiplex PCR. The table shows 30,000 to 35,000 clones, with around 72% occurring only once. Following an approximately 9-day culture, CD4+ T cells were purified. The person was diagnosed with PCR-confirmed SARS-CoV-2 infection between March and December 2020. Each participant was given two doses of one vaccine (BNT162b2 or mRNA-1273). Their antigen targets remain unknown. Sequences were derived from CD4+ T cells from PBMCs cultured without peptide, sampled after COVID-19 vaccination. Every receptor here comes from a human donor who had a prior SARS-CoV-2 infection.

This clone was recorded once. The chain employs TRBV5-4 and TRBJ2-3; D is unclear. V was pared by 0 bases and J by 1 base, with 6 bases between. The CDR3 totals 14 residues. The V gene's germline CDR1 is SGHNT and CDR2 YYREEE (reference sequence). CDR3 residues: CASSLDYGTDTQYF. CDR3 nucleotides: TGTGCCAGCAGCTTGGACTACGGCACAGATACGCAGTATTTT.

The rearrangement joins TRBV5-1 to TRBJ2-5; tentatively, D is TRBD1 or TRBD2 (5 bases each). Germline V gene data show CDR1 as SGHRS and CDR2 as YFSETQ. The ends were cut back, 1 base at V and 1 base at J, with 11 bases in the middle. This CDR3 comprises 15 residues. CDR3 nucleotide sequence: TGCGCCAGCAGCTTGTTAGGGACGGTCCAAGAGACCCAGTACTTC. It encodes CASSLLGTVQETQYF.

The rearrangement links TRBV11-2 to TRBJ2-2; the match to TRBD1 covers 7 bases. Trimming cost V 5 bases and J 6 bases; bases outside gene matches: 9. The CDR3 is 15 residues long. In germline, CDR1 is SGHAT, CDR2 FQNNGV. The chain's CDR3 is CASSADRVFSGELFF. The CDR3 DNA reads TGTGCCAGCAGCGCAGACAGGGTTTTTTCCGGGGAGCTGTTTTTT.

This chain uses TRBV14 with TRBJ2-5; D is possibly TRBD1 (6 bases). The CDR3 loop spans 16 amino acids. Germline assignment: CDR1 SGHDN and CDR2 FVKESK. The V and J ends lost 4 bases and 2 bases respectively, with 17 bases between them. The CDR3 reads CASSPLGPGQQETQYF. DNA of the CDR3: TGTGCCAGCAGCCCCCTAGGGCCTGGACAGCAAGAGACCCAGTACTTC.

The chain combines TRBV24-1 with TRBJ2-5; 10 nucleotides match TRBD1. The CDR3 spans 16 residues. V was clipped by 6 bases and J by 2 bases; unmatched bases: 8. CDR1 KGHDR and CDR2 SFDVKD come from the germline V gene. CDR3 residues: CATSHYRDRGQETQYF. Written as DNA, the CDR3 is TGTGCCACCAGTCATTACCGGGACAGGGGTCAAGAGACCCAGTACTTC.

DNA of the CDR3: TGTGCCAGAAGCCCAGGGACCCCGAAGAACAAAAACATTCAGTACTTC. Amino acid sequence: CARSPGTPKNKNIQYF. V gene TRBV5-3 combines with J gene TRBJ2-4, with D perhaps matching TRBD1 or TRBD2 (5 bases each). TRBV5-3 is an open reading frame, and its role is uncertain. V was pared by 4 bases and J by 3 bases, with 17 bases between. The CDR3 is 16 amino acids.

This clone was seen more than once but under ten times. The chain has TRBV6-6 and TRBJ1-1; D is unclear. Germline CDR1 reads MNHNY; CDR2 reads SVGAGI (reference sequence). Trimming took off 2 bases at V and 4 bases at J, with 5 bases between the two ends. The CDR3 has 12 residues. The CDR3 reads CASSYRITEAFF. Here the CDR3 DNA reads TGTGCCAGCAGTTACCGCATCACTGAAGCTTTCTTT.

J is TRBJ2-7 and V is TRBV4-2, with 12 nucleotides matching TRBD1. The J segment lost 5 bases and the V segment lost 4 bases, leaving 3 bases of the junction unmatched. Germline-derived CDR1 and CDR2 are LGHNA and YNFKEQ. The CDR3 contains 14 residues. In nucleotides, the CDR3 is TGTGCCAGCAGCCCTCGGGACAGGGGGCACGAGCAGTACTTC. This encodes CASSPRDRGHEQYF.

The V gene is TRBV3-1 (or the pseudogene TRBV3-2), the J gene TRBJ1-1; no definite D call. Trimming cost V 1 base and J 4 bases, with 7 bases left between them. The V gene's germline CDR1 is LGHDT and CDR2 YNNKEL (reference sequence). The CDR3 extends over 13 amino acids. The CDR3 DNA follows: TGTGCCAGCAGCCAAGGGGTTGCCACTGAAGCTTTCTTT. Translated: CASSQGVATEAFF.

This chain joins TRBV9 and TRBJ2-1; D call uncertain. The CDR3 totals 16 residues. The V gene's germline CDR1 is SGDLS and CDR2 YYNGEE. Trimming removed 4 bases from V and 0 bases from J, with 14 bases in between. This CDR3 reads CASSQTSVSSYNEQFF. CDR3 coding DNA: TGTGCCAGCAGCCAAACGAGCGTCAGCTCCTACAATGAGCAGTTCTTC.

V and J are TRBV5-6 and TRBJ2-7; D unclear. CDR1 and CDR2 (germline): SGHDT, YYEEEE. The V gene lost 0 bases and the J gene lost 2 bases, with 15 bases spanning the gap. The CDR3 runs to 16 residues. The CDR3 loop is CASSLVGRLAPYEQYF. CDR3 sequence (DNA): TGTGCCAGCAGCTTGGTGGGCAGACTCGCTCCCTACGAGCAGTACTTC. Based on the CDR3 plus reference TRBV5-6 and TRBJ2-7, the full variable domain is DAGVTQSPTHLIKTRGQQVTLRCSPKSGHDTVSWYQQALGQGPQFIFQYYEEEERQRGNFPDRFSGHQFPNYSSELNVNALLLGDSALYLCASSLVGRLAPYEQYFGPGTRLTVT.

The chain has TRBV7-2 and TRBJ2-7; 12 bases are a match to TRBD2. CDR3 size: 16 residues. Germline CDR1 and CDR2: SGHTA and FQGNSA. Trimming cost V 3 bases and J 6 bases; bases outside gene matches: 9. For the CDR3, the DNA is TGTGCCAGCAGCTTTCAGACTAGCGGGAGTGGAAGCGAGCAGTACTTC. Residues: CASSFQTSGSGSEQYF.

V is TRBV18 and J is TRBJ2-7, with D uncertain. The CDR3 extends over 12 amino acids. V lost 2 bases and J 6 bases, leaving 8 bases between the germline ends. CDR1 KGHSH and CDR2 LQKENI come from the germline V gene. The CDR3 protein is CASSPFGLEQYF. The CDR3 coding sequence is TGTGCCAGCTCACCATTCGGGCTCGAGCAGTACTTC.